This T cell receptor (beta chain) was captured in a study of OX40 agonist ivuxolimab in advanced cancers. Study conclusions and caveats: Partial responders at 0.1-3.0 mg/kg had among the lowest clonal expansion. At doses 0.1 to 3.0 mg/kg, CD4+ and CD8+ clones expanded.

The V gene lost 7 bases and the J gene lost 0 bases, with 4 bases spanning the gap. The CDR3 loop spans 11 amino acids. In germline, CDR1 is MNHNS, CDR2 SASEGT. For this clone: Its antigen is unidentified.

Autoimmune disease history or systemic immunosuppression barred patients. The repertoire was sequenced with immunoSEQ multiplex PCR; TCRdb's copy has only in-frame clones and lacks some. The table records 78,000 or so clones, approximately 81% of them present only once. The starting material was CD4+ or CD8+ T cells sorted from blood, obtained in a trial of the OX40 agonist ivuxolimab. The chain uses TRBV6-1 and TRBJ2-7; no reliable D call. The clonotype comes from an adult with an advanced solid tumor such as melanoma, head and neck, liver or kidney cancer. The CDR3 loop reads CASTPSYEQYF. The CDR3 coding sequence is TGTGCCAGCACGCCCTCCTACGAGCAGTACTTC.